This T cell receptor beta chain was profiled in a study of T-cell reconstitution after alpha-beta-depleted transplantation in children. The ends were cut back, 4 bases at V and 0 bases at J, with 17 bases in the middle. Germline loops: CDR1 SGHRS, CDR2 YFSETQ. CDR3 length equals 17 residues. In its sample, this clonotype was seen a few times. During its preparation, the TCRbeta library received unique molecular identifiers. TCRdb reanalysed the PCR reads using MiXCR and keeps one entry per CDR3 protein. The table includes 400,000 to 500,000 distinct CDR3 sequences, roughly 11% detected once. Here the sequenced sample was PBMCs from the stem cell graft donor, taken from the stem cell graft. This clonotype originated in a human donor who donated a stem cell graft to a child with acute myeloid leukemia. V and J are TRBV5-1 and TRBJ1-3; D call uncertain. CDR3: CASSPATWASSGNTIYF. The DNA for the CDR3 is TGCGCCAGCAGCCCAGCCACATGGGCGAGCTCTGGAAACACCATATATTTT.